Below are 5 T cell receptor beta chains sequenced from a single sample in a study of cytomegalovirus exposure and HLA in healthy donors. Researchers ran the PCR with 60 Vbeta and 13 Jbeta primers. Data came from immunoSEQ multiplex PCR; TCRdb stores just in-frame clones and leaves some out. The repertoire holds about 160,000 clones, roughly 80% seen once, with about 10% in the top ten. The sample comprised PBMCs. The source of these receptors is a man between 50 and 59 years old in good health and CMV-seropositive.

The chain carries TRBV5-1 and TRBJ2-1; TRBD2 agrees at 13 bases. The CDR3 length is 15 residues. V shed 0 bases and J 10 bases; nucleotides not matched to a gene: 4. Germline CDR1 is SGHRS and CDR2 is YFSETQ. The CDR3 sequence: CASSLGTSGGPEQFF. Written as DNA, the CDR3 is TGCGCCAGCAGCTTGGGGACTAGCGGGGGCCCAGAGCAGTTCTTC.

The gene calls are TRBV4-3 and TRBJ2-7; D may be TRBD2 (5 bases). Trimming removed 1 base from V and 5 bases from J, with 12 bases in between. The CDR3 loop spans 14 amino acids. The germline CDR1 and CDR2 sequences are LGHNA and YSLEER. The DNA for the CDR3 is TGCGCCAGCAGCCAAGGTCCGGGAAGGGACGAGCAGTACTTC. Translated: CASSQGPGRDEQYF.

The CDR3 region has the DNA TGCGCCAGCAGCTTAGGCCCGGGAGAGGTCTACGAGCAGTACTTC. Protein: CASSLGPGEVYEQYF. The chain employs TRBV5-1 and TRBJ2-7, with D possibly matching TRBD2 (6 bases). Germline loops: CDR1 SGHRS, CDR2 YFSETQ. The germline V and J ends were trimmed by 2 bases and 3 bases, with 15 bases remaining between them. CDR3 size: 15 residues.

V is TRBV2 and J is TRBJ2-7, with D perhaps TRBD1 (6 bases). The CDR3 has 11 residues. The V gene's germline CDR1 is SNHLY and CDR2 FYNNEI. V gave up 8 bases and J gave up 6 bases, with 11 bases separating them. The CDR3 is CASVQGFEQYF. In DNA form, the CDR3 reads TGTGCCAGCGTACAGGGTTTCGAGCAGTACTTC.

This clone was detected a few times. In DNA form, the CDR3 reads TGTGCCAGCAGTACCCGACTAGCGGGCCTCTACGAGCAGTACTTC. Translation: CASSTRLAGLYEQYF. The chain links TRBV28 to TRBJ2-7, with TRBD2 matching over 10 bases. The V gene's germline CDR1 is MDHEN and CDR2 SYDVKM. The CDR3 has 15 residues. V lost 5 bases, J lost 3 bases, and 7 bases stayed unmatched.